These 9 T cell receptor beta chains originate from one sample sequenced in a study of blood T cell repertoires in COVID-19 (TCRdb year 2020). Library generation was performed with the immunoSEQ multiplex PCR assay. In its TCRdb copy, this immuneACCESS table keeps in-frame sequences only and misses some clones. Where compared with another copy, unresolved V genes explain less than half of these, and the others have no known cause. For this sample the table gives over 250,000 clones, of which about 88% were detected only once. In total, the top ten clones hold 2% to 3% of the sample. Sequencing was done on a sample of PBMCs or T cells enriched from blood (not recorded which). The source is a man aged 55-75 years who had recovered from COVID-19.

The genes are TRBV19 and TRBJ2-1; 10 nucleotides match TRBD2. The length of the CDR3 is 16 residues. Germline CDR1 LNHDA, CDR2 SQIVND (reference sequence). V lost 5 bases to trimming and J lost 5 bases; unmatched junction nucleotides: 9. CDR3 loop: CASSRASGRQHNEQFF. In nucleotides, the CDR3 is TGTGCCAGTAGTCGGGCTAGCGGGAGACAACACAATGAGCAGTTCTTC. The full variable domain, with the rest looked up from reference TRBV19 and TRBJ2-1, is DGGITQSPKYLFRKEGQNVTLSCEQNLNHDAMYWYRQDPGQGLRLIYYSQIVNDFQKGDIAEGYSVSREKKESFPLTVTSAQKNPTAFYLCASSRASGRQHNEQFFGPGTRLTVL.

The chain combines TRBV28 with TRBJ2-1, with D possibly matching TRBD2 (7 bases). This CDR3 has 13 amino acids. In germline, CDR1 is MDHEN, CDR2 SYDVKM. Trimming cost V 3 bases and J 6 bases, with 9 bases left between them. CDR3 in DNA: TGTGCCAGCAGTTTGGGGGGGCCCAATGAGCAGTTCTTC. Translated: CASSLGGPNEQFF.

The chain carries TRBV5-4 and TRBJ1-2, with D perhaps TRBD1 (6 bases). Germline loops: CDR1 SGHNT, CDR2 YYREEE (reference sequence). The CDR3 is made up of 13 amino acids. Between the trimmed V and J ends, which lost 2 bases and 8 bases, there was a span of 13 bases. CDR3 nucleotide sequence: TGTGCCAGCAGCTTACAGGGCGCTGGGGGCTACACCTTC. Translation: CASSLQGAGGYTF.

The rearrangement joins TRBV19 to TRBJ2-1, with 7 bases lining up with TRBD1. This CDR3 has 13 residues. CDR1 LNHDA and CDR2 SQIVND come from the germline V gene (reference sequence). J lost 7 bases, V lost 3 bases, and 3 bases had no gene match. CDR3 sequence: CASSMARGNEQFF. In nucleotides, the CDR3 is TGTGCCAGTAGTATGGCCAGGGGGAATGAGCAGTTCTTC. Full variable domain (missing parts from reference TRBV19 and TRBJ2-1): DGGITQSPKYLFRKEGQNVTLSCEQNLNHDAMYWYRQDPGQGLRLIYYSQIVNDFQKGDIAEGYSVSREKKESFPLTVTSAQKNPTAFYLCASSMARGNEQFFGPGTRLTVL.

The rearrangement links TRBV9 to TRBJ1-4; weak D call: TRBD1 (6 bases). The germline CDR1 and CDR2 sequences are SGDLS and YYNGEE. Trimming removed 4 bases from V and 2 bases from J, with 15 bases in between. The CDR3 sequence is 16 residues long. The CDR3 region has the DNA TGTGCCAGCAGCCGAGGCAGGGGAGGGACTAATGAAAAACTGTTTTTT. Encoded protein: CASSRGRGGTNEKLFF.

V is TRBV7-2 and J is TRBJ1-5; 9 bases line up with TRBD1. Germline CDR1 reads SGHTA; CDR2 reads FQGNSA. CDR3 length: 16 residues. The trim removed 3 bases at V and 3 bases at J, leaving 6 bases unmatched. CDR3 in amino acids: CASSFQGTGTNQPQHF. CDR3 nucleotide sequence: TGTGCCAGCAGCTTTCAAGGGACAGGGACCAATCAGCCCCAGCATTTT.

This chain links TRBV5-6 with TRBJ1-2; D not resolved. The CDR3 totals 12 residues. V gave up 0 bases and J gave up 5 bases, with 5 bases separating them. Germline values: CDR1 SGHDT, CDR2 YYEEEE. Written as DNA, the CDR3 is TGTGCCAGCAGCTTGGTGGCTTATGGCTACACCTTC. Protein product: CASSLVAYGYTF.

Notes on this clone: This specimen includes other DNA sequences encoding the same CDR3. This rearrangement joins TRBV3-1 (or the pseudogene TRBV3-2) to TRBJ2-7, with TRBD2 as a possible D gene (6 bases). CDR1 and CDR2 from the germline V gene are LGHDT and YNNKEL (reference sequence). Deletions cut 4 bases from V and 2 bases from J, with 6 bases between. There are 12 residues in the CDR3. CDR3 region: CASSRGTYEQYF. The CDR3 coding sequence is TGTGCCAGCAGCCGCGGGACCTACGAGCAGTACTTC.

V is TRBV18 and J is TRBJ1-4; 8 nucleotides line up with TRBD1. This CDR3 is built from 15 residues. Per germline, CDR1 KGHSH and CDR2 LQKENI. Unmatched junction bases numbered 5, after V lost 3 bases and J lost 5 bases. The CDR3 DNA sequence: TGTGCCAGCTCACCGCTTAACAGGGGGAATGAAAAACTGTTTTTT. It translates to CASSPLNRGNEKLFF.